The subject of this entry is one T cell receptor (beta chain). What it binds is unknown. The authors ran a second PCR of 7 to 11 cycles using a sample-barcoded 5' primer and a J-beta primer mix. In TCRdb, the 5' RACE reads were re-called with MiXCR into one record per CDR3 protein. This table holds 500,000 to 700,000 distinct CDR3 sequences, about 30% found once. The entry originates in a study of blood T cells in healthy people across ages. General study findings and limits: Per million T cells, the diversity of TCR beta decreased roughly linearly as age advanced. The study lacked donor CMV status, which possibly confounded expanded clonotype changes.

Peripheral blood was drawn, ten milliliters per donor. The CDR3 loop spans 15 amino acids. The gene calls are TRBV21-1 and TRBJ2-7; the DNA was not used to check the table's D call, TRBD1. TRBV21-1 is assigned pseudogene status. The source material was blood. The receptor's source is an elderly woman in good health. The CDR3 protein is CASSKKTGPDCGQYF. CDR3 DNA: TGTGCCAGCAGCAAAAAAACAGGGCCGGATTGTGGGCAGTACTTC.